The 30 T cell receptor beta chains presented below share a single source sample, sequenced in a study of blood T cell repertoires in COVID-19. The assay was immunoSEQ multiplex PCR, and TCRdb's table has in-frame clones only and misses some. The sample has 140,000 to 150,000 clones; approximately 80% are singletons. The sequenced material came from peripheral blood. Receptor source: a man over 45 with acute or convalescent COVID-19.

DNA for the CDR3: TGCGCCAGCAGTTTCTTCGGACAGGGTAGCACAGATACGCAGTATTTT. This translates into CASSFFGQGSTDTQYF. V is TRBV10-1 and J is TRBJ2-3; 8 nucleotides agree with TRBD1. Trimming at V came to 5 bases and at J to 0 bases, leaving 7 bases not matched to a gene. CDR1 and CDR2 from the germline V gene are WNHNN and SYGVQD (reference sequence). The CDR3 sequence is 16 residues long.

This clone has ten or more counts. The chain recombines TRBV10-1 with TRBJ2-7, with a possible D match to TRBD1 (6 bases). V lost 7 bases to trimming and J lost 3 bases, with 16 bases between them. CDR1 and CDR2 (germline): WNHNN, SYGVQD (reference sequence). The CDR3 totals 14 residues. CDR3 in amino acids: CASTFRDINYEQYV. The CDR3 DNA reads TGCGCCAGCACCTTCCGGGACATTAACTACGAGCAGTACGTC.

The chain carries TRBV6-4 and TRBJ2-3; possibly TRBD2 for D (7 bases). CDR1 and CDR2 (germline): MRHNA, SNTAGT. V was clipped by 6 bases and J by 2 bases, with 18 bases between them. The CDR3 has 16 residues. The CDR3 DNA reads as TGTGCCAGCAGCCCATTTCGGGGGGCGGACACAGATACGCAGTATTTT. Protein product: CASSPFRGADTDTQYF.

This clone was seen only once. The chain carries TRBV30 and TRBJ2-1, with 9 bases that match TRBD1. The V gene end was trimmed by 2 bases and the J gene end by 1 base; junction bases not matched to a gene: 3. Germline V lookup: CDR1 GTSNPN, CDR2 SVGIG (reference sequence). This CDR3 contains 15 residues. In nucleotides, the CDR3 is TGTGCCTGGAGTCAGGACAGGGGATCCTACAATGAGCAGTTCTTC. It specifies CAWSQDRGSYNEQFF. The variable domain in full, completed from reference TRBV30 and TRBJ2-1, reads SQTIHQWPATLVQPVGSPLSLECTVEGTSNPNLYWYRQAAGRGLQLLFYSVGIGQISSEVPQNLSASRPQDRQFILSSKKLLLSDSGFYLCAWSQDRGSYNEQFFGPGTRLTVL.

The CDR3 sequence: CASRQGGDGYTF. CDR3 DNA: TGTGCCAGCAGACAGGGTGGGGATGGCTACACCTTC. The V call is TRBV2, the J call TRBJ1-2, with D maybe TRBD1 (6 bases). Trimming removed 6 bases from V and 6 bases from J, with 11 bases in between. Per germline, CDR1 SNHLY and CDR2 FYNNEI. The CDR3 consists of 12 residues.

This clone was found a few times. The CDR3 reads CASSAAGTGHPLAGNTIYF. In DNA, the CDR3 is TGCGCCAGCAGCGCAGCCGGGACAGGGCATCCTCTGGCTGGAAACACCATATATTTT. This chain links TRBV10-1 with TRBJ1-3; 9 bases are shared with TRBD1. This CDR3 is built from 19 residues. Germline V CDR1 and CDR2: WNHNN, SYGVQD (reference sequence). J lost 2 bases, V lost 6 bases, and 17 bases had no gene match.

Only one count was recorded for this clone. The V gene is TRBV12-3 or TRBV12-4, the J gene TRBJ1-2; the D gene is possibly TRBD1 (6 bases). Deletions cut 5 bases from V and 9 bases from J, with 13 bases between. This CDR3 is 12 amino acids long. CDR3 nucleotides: TGTGCCAGCAGTCCTCGGGACAAGAGCTACACCTTC. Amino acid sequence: CASSPRDKSYTF.

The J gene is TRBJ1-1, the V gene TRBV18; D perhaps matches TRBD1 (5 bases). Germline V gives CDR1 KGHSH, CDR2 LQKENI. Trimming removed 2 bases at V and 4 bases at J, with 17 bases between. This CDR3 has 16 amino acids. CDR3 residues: CASSPTYLGGITEAFF. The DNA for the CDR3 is TGTGCCAGCTCACCAACTTATCTCGGGGGAATCACTGAAGCTTTCTTT.

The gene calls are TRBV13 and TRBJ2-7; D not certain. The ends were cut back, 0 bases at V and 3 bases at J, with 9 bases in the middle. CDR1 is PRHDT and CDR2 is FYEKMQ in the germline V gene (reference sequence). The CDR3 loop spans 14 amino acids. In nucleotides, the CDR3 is TGTGCCAGCAGCTTAGGGGGCAGTATCTACGAGCAGTACTTC. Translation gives CASSLGGSIYEQYF. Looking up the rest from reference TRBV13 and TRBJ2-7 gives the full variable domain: AAGVIQSPRHLIKEKRETATLKCYPIPRHDTVYWYQQGPGQDPQFLISFYEKMQSDKGSIPDRFSAQQFSDYHSELNMSSLELGDSALYFCASSLGGSIYEQYFGPGTRLTVT.

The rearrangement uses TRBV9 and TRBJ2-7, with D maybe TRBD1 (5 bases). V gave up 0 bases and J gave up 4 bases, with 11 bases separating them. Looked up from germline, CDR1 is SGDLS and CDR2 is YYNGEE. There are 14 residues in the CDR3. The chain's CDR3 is CASSVGLTGYEQYF. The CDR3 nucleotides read TGTGCCAGCAGCGTAGGCCTAACAGGATACGAGCAGTACTTC.

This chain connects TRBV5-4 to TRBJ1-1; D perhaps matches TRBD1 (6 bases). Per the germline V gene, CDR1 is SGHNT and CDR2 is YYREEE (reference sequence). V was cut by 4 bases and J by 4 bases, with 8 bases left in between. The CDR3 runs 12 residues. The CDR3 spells CASSSRGTEAFF. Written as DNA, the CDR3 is TGTGCCAGCAGCAGCAGGGGCACTGAAGCTTTCTTT.

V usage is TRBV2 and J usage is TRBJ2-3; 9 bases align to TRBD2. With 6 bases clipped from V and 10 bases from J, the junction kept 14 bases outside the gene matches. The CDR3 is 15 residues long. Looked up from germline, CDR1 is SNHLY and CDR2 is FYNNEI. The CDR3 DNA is TGTGCCAGCAGAACCGGGACTAGCCACAATGAAGCGCAGTATTTT. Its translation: CASRTGTSHNEAQYF.

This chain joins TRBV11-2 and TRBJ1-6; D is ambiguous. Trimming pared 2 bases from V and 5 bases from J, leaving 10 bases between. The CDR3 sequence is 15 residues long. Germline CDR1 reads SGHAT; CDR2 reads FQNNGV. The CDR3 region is CASSLRGHDNSPLHF. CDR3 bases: TGTGCCAGCAGCTTAAGAGGGCACGATAATTCACCCCTCCACTTT.

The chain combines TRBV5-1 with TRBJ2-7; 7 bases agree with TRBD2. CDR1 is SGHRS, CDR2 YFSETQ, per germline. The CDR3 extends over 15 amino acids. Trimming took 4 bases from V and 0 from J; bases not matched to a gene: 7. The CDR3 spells CASSPVAGPSYEQYF. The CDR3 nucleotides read TGCGCCAGCAGCCCTGTAGCGGGTCCCTCCTACGAGCAGTACTTC.

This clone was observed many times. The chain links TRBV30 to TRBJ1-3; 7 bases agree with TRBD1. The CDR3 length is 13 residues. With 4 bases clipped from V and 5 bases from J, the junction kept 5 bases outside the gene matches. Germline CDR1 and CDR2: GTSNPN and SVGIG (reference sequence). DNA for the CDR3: TGTGCCTGGAAAACAGGGGTCCGAAACACCATATATTTT. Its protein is CAWKTGVRNTIYF.

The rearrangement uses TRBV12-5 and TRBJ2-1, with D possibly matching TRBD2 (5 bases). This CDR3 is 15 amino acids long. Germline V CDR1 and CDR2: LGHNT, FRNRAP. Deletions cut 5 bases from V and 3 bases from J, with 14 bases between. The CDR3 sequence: CASGASTDYYNEQFF. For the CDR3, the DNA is TGTGCTAGTGGTGCCTCGACTGACTACTACAATGAGCAGTTCTTC.

The CDR3 nucleotides read TGTGCCAGCAGCGAACAGGGTGGGTGGGATTCACCCCTCCACTTT. Translation gives CASSEQGGWDSPLHF. The genes are TRBV7-8 and TRBJ1-6; tentative D call: TRBD1 (6 bases). This CDR3 contains 15 residues. From germline, CDR1 is SGHVS and CDR2 FQNEAQ. V lost 5 bases to trimming and J lost 8 bases, with 16 bases between them.

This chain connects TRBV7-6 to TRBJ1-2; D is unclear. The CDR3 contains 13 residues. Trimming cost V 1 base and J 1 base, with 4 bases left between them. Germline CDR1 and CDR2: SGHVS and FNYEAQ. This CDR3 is CASSLELNYGYTF. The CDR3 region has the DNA TGTGCCAGCAGCTTAGAGCTTAACTATGGCTACACCTTC.

The DNA of the CDR3 is TGTGCCACCAGTGATTTGCGGAGCAATTCCGGGGAGCTGTTTTTT. Amino acids: CATSDLRSNSGELFF. The chain links TRBV24-1 to TRBJ2-2, with D unresolved. Trimming took off 0 bases at V and 6 bases at J, with 10 bases between the two ends. Germline V gene data show CDR1 as KGHDR and CDR2 as SFDVKD. The CDR3 is 15 amino acids.

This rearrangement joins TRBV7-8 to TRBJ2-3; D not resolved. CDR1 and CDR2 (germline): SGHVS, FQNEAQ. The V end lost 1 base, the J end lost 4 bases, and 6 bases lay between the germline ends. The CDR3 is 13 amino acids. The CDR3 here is CASSLGAPDTQYF. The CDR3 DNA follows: TGTGCCAGCAGCTTAGGGGCTCCAGATACGCAGTATTTT.

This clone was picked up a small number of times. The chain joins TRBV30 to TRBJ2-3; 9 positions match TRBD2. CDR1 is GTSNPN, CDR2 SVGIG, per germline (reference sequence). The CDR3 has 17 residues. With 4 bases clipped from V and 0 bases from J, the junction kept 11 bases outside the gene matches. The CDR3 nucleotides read TGTGCCTGGAAGCTAGCGGGGTTCACTACTAGCACAGATACGCAGTATTTT. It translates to CAWKLAGFTTSTDTQYF.

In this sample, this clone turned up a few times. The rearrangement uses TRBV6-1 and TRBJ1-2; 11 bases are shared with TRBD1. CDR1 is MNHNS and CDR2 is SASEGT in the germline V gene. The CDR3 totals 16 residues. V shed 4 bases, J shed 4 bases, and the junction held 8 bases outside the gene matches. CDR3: CASSVRTGGDFYGYTF. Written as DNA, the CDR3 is TGTGCCAGCAGTGTAAGGACAGGGGGCGACTTCTATGGCTACACCTTC.

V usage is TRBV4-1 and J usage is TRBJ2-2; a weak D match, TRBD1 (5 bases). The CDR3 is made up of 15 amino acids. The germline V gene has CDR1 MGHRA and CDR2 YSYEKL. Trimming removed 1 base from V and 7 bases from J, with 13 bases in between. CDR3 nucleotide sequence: TGCGCCAGCAGCCAAGTCAACAGGTTGAGCGGGGAGCTGTTTTTT. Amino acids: CASSQVNRLSGELFF.

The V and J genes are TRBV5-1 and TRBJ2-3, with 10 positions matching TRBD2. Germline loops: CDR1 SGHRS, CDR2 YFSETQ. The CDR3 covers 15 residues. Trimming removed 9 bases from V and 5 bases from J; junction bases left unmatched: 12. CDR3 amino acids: CATQLTSGVGDTQYF. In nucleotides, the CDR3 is TGCGCCACCCAACTCACTAGCGGGGTAGGAGATACGCAGTATTTT.

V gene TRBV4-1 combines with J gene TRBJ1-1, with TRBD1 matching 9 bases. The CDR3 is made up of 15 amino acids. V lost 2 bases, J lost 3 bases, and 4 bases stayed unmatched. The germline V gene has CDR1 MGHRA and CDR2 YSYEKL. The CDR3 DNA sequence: TGCGCCAGCAGCCAACCGACAGGGGGTCACACTGAAGCTTTCTTT. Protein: CASSQPTGGHTEAFF.

The CDR3 DNA reads TGCAGCTCAGGGGAAGGCCCTGAAGCTTTCTTT. Its protein product is CSSGEGPEAFF. The V and J genes are TRBV29-1 and TRBJ1-1, with D possibly being TRBD1 (6 bases). CDR3 size: 11 residues. Germline CDR1 reads SQVTM; CDR2 reads ANQGSEA. Trimming left V 8 bases short and J 6 bases short, with 13 bases between. Full variable domain (rest looked up from reference TRBV29-1 and TRBJ1-1): SAVISQKPSRDICQRGTSLTIQCQVDSQVTMMFWYRQQPGQSLTLIATANQGSEATYESGFVIDKFPISRPNLTFSTLTVSNMSPEDSSIYLCSSGEGPEAFFGQGTRLTVV.

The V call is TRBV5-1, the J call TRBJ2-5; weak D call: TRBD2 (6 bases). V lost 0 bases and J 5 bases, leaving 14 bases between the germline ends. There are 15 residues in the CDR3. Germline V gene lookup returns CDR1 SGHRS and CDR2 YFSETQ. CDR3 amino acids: CASSLGSSEGETQYF. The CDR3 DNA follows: TGCGCCAGCAGCTTGGGGTCTAGCGAAGGGGAGACCCAGTACTTC.

CDR3 protein: CSASGTTTNEKLFF. The CDR3, as DNA: TGCAGTGCTAGTGGAACAACAACTAATGAAAAACTGTTTTTT. V usage is TRBV20-1 and J usage is TRBJ1-4, with no clear D. Germline CDR1 and CDR2: DFQATT and SNEGSKA (reference sequence). The V gene lost 3 bases and the J gene lost 0 bases, with 8 bases spanning the gap. The CDR3 totals 14 residues.

The CDR3, as DNA: TGTGCCAGCAGTTTAGGGGGGTTGACCAAAAACATTCAGTACTTC. This sequence encodes CASSLGGLTKNIQYF. The J gene is TRBJ2-4, the V gene TRBV27, with D perhaps TRBD2 (6 bases). The CDR3 contains 15 residues. V was trimmed by 2 bases and J by 2 bases, leaving 10 bases between them. The germline CDR1 and CDR2 sequences are MNHEY and SMNVEV (reference sequence).

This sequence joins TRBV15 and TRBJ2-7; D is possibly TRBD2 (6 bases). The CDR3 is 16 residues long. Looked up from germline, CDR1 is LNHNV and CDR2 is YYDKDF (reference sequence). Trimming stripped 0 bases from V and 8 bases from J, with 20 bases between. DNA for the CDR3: TGTGCCACCAGCAGAGAGTTGGGGGGAATAGGTATGAAGCAGTACGTC. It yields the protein CATSRELGGIGMKQYV.